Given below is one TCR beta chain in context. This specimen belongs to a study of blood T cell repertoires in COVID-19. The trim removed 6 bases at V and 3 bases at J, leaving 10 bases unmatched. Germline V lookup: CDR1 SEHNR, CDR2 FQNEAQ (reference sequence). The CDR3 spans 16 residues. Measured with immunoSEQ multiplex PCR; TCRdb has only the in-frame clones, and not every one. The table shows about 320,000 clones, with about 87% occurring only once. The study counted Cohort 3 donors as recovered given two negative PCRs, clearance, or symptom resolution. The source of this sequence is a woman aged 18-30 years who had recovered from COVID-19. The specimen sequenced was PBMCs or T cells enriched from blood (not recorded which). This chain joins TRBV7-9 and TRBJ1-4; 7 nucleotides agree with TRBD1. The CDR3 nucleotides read TGTGCCAGCAGTTTGACAGGGATCCTTGCTAATGAAAAACTGTTTTTT. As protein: CASSLTGILANEKLFF.